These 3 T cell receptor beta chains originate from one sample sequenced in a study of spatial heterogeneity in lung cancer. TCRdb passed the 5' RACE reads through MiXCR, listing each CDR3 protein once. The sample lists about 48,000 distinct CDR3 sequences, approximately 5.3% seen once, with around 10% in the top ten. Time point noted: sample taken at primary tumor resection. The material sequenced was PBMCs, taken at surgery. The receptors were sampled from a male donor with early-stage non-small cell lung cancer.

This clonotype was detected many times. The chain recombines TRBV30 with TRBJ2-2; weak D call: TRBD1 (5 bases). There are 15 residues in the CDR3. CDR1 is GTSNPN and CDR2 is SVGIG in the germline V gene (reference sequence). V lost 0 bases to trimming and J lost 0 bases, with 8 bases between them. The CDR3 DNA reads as TGTGCCTGGAGTGTCGGCAGGGCGAACACCGGGGAGCTGTTTTTT. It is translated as CAWSVGRANTGELFF.

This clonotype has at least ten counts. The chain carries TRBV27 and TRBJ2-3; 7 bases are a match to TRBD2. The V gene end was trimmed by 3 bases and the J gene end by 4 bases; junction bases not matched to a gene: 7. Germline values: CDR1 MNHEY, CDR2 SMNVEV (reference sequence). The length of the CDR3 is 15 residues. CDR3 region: CASSLLTSKSDTQYF. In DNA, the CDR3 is TGTGCCAGCAGTTTGCTGACTAGCAAGTCAGATACGCAGTATTTT.

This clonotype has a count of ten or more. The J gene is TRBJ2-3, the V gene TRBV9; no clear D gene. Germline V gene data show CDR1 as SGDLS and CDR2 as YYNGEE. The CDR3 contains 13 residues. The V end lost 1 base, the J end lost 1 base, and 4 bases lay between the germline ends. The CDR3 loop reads CASSVYGTDTQYF. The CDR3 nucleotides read TGTGCCAGCAGCGTATACGGCACAGATACGCAGTATTTT.